This T cell receptor (beta chain) was found in a study of Ad26.COV2.S vaccination and SARS-CoV-2 variants. Across the study: Donor allocation was to the COV1001 Ad26.COV2.S trial arm.

The length of the CDR3 is 19 residues. Trimming removed 1 base from V and 0 bases from J, with 16 bases in between. Germline-derived CDR1 and CDR2 are MGHRA and YSYEKL. Treatment denoted: roughly 20 received Ad26.COV2.S at low or high dose, single or two shots; roughly 5 received placebo; per-sample allocation not given. Vaccine and placebo recipients were sampled on day 63 after the first injection. TCRdb's copy holds only in-frame clones and misses some; the assay was immunoSEQ multiplex PCR. Seen here are 350,000 to 550,000 clones, 75% to 90% observed once, and the top ten hold over 2%. The chain has TRBV4-1 and TRBJ1-6, with a tentative D call TRBD1 (5 bases). This clonotype was obtained from a person between 18 and 59 years old who received the Ad26.COV2.S COVID-19 vaccine or a placebo. Sequencing was performed on peripheral blood, taken in a trial of Ad26.COV2.S vaccine versus placebo. CDR3 sequence: CASSQVDGTVSSYNSPLHF. CDR3 nucleotide sequence: TGCGCCAGCAGCCAAGTAGATGGGACGGTGAGCTCCTATAATTCACCCCTCCACTTT.